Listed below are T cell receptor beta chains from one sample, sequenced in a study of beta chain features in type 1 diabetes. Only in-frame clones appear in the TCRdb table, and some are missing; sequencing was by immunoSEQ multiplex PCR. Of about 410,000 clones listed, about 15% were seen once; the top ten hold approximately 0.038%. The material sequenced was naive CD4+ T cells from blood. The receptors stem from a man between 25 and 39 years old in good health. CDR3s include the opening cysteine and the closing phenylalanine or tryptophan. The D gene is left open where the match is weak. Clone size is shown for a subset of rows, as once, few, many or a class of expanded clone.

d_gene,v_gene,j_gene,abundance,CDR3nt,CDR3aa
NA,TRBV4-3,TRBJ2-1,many,TGCGCCAGCAGCCAAGAGAACTACAATGAGCAGTTCTTC,CASSQENYNEQFF
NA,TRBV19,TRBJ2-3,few,TGTGCCAGTAGTAGCAGGGTCAGCACAGATACGCAGTATTTT,CASSSRVSTDTQYF
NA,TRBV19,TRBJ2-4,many,TGTGCCAGTAGTCCGAGCTCAGAGAACATTCAGTACTTC,CASSPSSENIQYF
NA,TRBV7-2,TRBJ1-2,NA,TGTGCCAGCAGCTCGAGTCCAGGGACCCAAGGCTACACCTTC,CASSSSPGTQGYTF
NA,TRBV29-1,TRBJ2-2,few,TGCAGCGCCGCCGCAGGGGCGGCAAACACCGGGGAGCTGTTTTTT,CSAAAGAANTGELFF
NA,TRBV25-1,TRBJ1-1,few,TGTGCCAGCAGTGAAAACAGGGTAGCCACTGAAGCTTTCTTT,CASSENRVATEAFF
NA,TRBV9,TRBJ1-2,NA,TGTGCCAGCAGCGTAGGGACTAGAGGCTATGGCTACACCTTC,CASSVGTRGYGYTF
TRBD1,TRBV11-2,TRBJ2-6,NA,TGTGCCAGCAGCCCCAGGGGGCTGGGGTCTGGGGCCAACGTCCTGACTTTC,CASSPRGLGSGANVLTF
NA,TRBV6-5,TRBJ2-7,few,TGTGCCAGCAGTTATGGAGTTCCCTACGAGCAGTACTTC,CASSYGVPYEQYF
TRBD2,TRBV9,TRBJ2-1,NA,TGTGCCAGCAGCGTAGGGGGACTAGCGGGGAACAATGAGCAGTTCTTC,CASSVGGLAGNNEQFF
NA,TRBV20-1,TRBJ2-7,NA,TGCAGTGCTAGAGATCTCGACGAGCAGTACTTC,CSARDLDEQYF
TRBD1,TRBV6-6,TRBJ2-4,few,TGTGCCAGCACCTTTGGACAGGGCGAAAACATTCAGTACTTC,CASTFGQGENIQYF
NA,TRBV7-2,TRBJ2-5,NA,TGTGCCAGCAGCTCCCGACGGGGCGAGGAGACCCAGTACTTC,CASSSRRGEETQYF
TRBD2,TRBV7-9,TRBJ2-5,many,TGTGCCAGCAGCCCGACTAGCGGGAGGGAGACCCAGTACTTC,CASSPTSGRETQYF
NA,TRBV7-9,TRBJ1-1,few,TGTGCCAGCACCCTGAGGGTAGGGCCTAGCAACACTGAAGCTTTCTTT,CASTLRVGPSNTEAFF
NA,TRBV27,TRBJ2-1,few,TGTGCCAGCAGTCCCCGTAACTCCTACAATGAGCAGTTCTTC,CASSPRNSYNEQFF
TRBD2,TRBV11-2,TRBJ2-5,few,TGTGCCAGCAGCGACCGTACGCTAGCGGGGGTCAAAGAGACCCAGTACTTC,CASSDRTLAGVKETQYF
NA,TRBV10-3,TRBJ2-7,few,TGTGCCATCAGTGAAGATGCAGGGGAGAAAATCTACGAGCAGTACTTC,CAISEDAGEKIYEQYF
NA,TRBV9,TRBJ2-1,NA,TGTGCCAGCAGCGTAGCTTTTGGTGAGCAGTTCTTC,CASSVAFGEQFF
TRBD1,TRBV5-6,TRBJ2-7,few,TGTGCCAGCAGCTGGACAGGGGGTGGCTACGAGCAGTACTTC,CASSWTGGGYEQYF
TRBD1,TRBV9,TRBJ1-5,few,TGTGCCAGCAGCATGACAGGGGGAAATCAGCCCCAGCATTTT,CASSMTGGNQPQHF